A single T cell receptor (beta chain) is shown here with its context. Its antigen is unidentified. This specimen belongs to a study of OX40 agonist ivuxolimab in advanced cancers. Study outcomes and limitations: Some of the nonresponding patients also showed low levels of normalized T-cell clonal expansion. At doses 0.1 to 3.0 mg/kg, CD4+ and CD8+ clones expanded. CD8+ T cells averaged more expanded clones than CD4+.

TCRdb's table, derived via immunoSEQ multiplex PCR, lists solely in-frame clones and lacks some. The sample carries approximately 69,000 clones, 80% to 90% recorded once. Blood sampling was done at baseline, cycle 4 day 1, and cycle 7 day 1. The CDR3 length is 14 residues. V was trimmed by 1 base and J by 0 bases, leaving 4 bases between them. Per germline, CDR1 SGHRS and CDR2 YFSETQ. The material was CD4+ or CD8+ T cells sorted from blood, obtained in a trial of the OX40 agonist ivuxolimab. This clonotype originated in an adult with an advanced solid tumor such as melanoma, head and neck, liver or kidney cancer. The V gene is TRBV5-1, the J gene TRBJ1-4, with D unclear. CDR3 nucleotide sequence: TGCGCCAGCAGCTTGTTGGCAACTAATGAAAAACTGTTTTTT. Protein product: CASSLLATNEKLFF.